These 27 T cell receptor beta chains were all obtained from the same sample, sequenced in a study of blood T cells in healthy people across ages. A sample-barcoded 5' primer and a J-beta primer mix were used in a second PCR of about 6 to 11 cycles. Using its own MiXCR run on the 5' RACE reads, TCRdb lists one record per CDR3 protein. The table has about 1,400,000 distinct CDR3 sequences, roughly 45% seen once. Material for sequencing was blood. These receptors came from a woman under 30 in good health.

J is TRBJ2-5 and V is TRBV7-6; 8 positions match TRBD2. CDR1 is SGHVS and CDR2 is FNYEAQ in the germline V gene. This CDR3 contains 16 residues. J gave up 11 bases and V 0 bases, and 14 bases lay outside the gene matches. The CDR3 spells CASSLASSGRPHEQYF. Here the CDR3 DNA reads TGTGCCAGCAGCTTAGCGTCGAGCGGGAGACCCCATGAGCAGTACTTC.

CDR3 amino acids: CASSLRQRAEKLFF. The CDR3 DNA reads as TGCGCCAGCAGCTTGAGGCAGCGAGCCGAAAAACTGTTTTTT. The genes are TRBV5-1 and TRBJ1-4; D gene uncertain. The CDR3 has 14 amino acids. Trimming pared 1 base from V and 8 bases from J, leaving 12 bases between. The germline CDR1 and CDR2 sequences are SGHRS and YFSETQ.

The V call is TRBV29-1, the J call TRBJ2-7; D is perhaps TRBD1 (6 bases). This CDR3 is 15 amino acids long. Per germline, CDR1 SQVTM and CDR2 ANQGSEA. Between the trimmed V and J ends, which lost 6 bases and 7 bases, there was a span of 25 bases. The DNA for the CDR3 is TGCAGCGTCAGCCTAACAGGGATGGGGCTCGATGAGCAGTACTTC. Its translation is CSVSLTGMGLDEQYF.

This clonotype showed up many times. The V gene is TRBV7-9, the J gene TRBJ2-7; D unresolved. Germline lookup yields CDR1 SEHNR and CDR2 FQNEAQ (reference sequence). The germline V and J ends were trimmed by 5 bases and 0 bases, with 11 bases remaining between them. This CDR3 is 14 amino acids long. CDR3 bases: TGTGCCAGCAGCCCGAGTGGGAACTCCTACGAGCAGTACTTC. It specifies CASSPSGNSYEQYF.

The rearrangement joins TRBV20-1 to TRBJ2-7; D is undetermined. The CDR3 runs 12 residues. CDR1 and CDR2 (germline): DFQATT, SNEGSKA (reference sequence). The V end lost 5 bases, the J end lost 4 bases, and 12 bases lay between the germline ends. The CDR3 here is CSARLLGYEQYF. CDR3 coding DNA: TGCAGTGCTCGCCTGCTCGGGTACGAGCAGTACTTC.

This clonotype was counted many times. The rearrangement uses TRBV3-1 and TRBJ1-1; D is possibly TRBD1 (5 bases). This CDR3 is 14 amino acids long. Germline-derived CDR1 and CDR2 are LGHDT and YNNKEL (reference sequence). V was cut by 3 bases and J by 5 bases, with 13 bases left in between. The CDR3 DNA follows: TGTGCCAGCAGCCATTCGGGGGGGAGAACTGAAGCTTTCTTT. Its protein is CASSHSGGRTEAFF. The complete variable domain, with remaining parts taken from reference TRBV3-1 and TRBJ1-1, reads DTAVSQTPKYLVTQMGNDKSIKCEQNLGHDTMYWYKQDSKKFLKIMFSYNNKELIINETVPNRFSPKSPDKAHLNLHINSLELGDSAVYFCASSHSGGRTEAFFGQGTRLTVV.

Here the CDR3 reads CASSQDGSGYEQYF. The CDR3 DNA sequence: TGTGCCAGCAGCCAAGACGGTAGCGGCTACGAGCAGTACTTC. The chain uses TRBV4-2 and TRBJ2-7, with D perhaps TRBD2 (6 bases). The V end lost 0 bases, the J end lost 3 bases, and 9 bases lay between the germline ends. This CDR3 contains 14 residues. Germline loops: CDR1 LGHNA, CDR2 YNFKEQ.

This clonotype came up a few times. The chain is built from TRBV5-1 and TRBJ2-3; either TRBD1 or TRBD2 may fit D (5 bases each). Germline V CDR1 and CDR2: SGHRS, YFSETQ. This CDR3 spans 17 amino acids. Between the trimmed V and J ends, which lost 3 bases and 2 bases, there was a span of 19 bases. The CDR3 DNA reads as TGCGCCAGCAGCTCGGGGACCATTCGAGGACCCACAGATACGCAGTATTTT. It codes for CASSSGTIRGPTDTQYF.

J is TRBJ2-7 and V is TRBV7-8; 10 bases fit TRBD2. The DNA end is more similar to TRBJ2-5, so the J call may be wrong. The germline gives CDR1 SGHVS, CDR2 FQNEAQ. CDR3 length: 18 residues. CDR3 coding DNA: TGTGCCAGCAGCTCGCGACTAGCGGGTCAAACGGGGCGAGAGACCCAGTACTTC. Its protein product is CASSSRLAGQTGRETQYF.

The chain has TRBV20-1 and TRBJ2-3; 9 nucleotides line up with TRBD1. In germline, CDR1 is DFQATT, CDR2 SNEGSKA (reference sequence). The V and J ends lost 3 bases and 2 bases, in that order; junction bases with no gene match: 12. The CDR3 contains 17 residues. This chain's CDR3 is CSARKTGGSIVTDTQYF. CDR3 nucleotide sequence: TGCAGTGCTAGGAAAACAGGGGGCTCAATCGTCACAGATACGCAGTATTTT.

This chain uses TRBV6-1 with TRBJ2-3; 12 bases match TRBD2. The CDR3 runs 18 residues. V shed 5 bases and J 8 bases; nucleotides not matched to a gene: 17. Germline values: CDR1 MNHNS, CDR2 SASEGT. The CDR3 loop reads CASSRLAGAQRFAGTQYF. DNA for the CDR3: TGTGCCAGCAGTCGACTAGCGGGGGCCCAGAGGTTTGCGGGTACGCAGTATTTT.

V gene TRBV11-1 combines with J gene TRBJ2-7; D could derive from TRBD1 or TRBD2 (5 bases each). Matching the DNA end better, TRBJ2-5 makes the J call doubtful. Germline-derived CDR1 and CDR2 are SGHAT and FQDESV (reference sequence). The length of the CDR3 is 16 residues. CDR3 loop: CASSKEVGTFVGTQYF. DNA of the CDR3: TGTGCCAGCAGCAAAGAGGTTGGGACCTTTGTCGGGACCCAGTACTTC.

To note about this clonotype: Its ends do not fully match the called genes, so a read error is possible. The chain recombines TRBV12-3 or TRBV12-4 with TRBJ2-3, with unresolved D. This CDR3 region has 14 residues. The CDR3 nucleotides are TGTGCCAGCAGTGTAGCTTCAACGGGTGGTACGCAGTATTTT. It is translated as CASSVASTGGTQYF.

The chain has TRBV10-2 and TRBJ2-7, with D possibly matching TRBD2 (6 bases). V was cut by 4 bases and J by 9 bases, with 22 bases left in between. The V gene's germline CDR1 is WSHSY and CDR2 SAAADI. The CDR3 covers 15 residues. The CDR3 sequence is CASSGTTSSLGGQYF. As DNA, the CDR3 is TGCGCCAGCAGTGGGACGACTAGTTCCCTCGGCGGGCAGTACTTC.

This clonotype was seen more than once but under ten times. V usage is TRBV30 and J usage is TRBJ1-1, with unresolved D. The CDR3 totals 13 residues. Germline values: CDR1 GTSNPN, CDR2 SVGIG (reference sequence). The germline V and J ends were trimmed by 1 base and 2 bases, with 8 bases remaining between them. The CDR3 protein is CAWSEWGNTEAFF. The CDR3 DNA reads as TGTGCCTGGAGTGAATGGGGTAACACTGAAGCTTTCTTT.

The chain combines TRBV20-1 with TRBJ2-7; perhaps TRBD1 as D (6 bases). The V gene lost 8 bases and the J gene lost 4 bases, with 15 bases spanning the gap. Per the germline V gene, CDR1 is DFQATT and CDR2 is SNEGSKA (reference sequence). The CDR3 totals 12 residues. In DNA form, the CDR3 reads TGCAGTAGTTCGGACAGCCCATACGAGCAGTACTTC. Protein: CSSSDSPYEQYF.

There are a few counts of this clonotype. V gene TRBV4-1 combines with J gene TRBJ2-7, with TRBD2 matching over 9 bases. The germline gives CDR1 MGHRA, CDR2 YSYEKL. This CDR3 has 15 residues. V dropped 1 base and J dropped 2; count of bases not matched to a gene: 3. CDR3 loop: CASSQVAGAAYEQYF. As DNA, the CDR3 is TGCGCCAGCAGCCAAGTAGCGGGGGCCGCCTACGAGCAGTACTTC.

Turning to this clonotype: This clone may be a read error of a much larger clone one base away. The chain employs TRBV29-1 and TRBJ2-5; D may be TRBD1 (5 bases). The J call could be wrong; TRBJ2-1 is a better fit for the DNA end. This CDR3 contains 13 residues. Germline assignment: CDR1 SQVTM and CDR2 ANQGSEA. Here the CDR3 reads CSALGQGQETQFF. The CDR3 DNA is TGCAGCGCCCTGGGTCAGGGCCAAGAGACCCAGTTCTTC.

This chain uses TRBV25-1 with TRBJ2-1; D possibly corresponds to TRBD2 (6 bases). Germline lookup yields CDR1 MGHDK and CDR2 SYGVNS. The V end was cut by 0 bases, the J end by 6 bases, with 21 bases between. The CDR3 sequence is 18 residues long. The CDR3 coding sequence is TGTGCCAGCAGTGAATATGACCCTGGAGGGAGAGGAGGCAATGAGCAGTTCTTC. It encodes CASSEYDPGGRGGNEQFF.

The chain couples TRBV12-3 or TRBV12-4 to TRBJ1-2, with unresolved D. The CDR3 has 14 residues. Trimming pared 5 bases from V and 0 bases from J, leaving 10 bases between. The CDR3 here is CASSPLSTNYGYTF. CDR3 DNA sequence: TGTGCCAGCAGTCCCCTATCTACTAACTATGGCTACACCTTC.

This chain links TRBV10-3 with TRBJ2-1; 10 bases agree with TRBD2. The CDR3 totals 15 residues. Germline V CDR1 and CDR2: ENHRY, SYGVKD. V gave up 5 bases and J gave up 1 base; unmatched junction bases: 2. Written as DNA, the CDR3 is TGTGCCATCAGTCCTAGCGGGGGTTCCTACAATGAGCAGTTCTTC. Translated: CAISPSGGSYNEQFF.

This chain's CDR3 is CAWTSSRRHYGYTF. In DNA form, the CDR3 reads TGTGCCTGGACCTCTTCGCGGAGGCACTATGGCTACACCTTC. The V call is TRBV30, the J call TRBJ1-2, with D unclear. CDR1 and CDR2 (germline): GTSNPN, SVGIG (reference sequence). Trimming left V 4 bases short and J 3 bases short, with 15 bases between. The CDR3 spans 14 residues.

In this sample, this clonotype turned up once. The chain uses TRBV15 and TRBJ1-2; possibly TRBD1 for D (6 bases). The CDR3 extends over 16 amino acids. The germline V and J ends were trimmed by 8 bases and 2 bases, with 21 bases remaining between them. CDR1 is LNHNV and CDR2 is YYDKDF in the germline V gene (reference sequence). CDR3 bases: TGTGCCACCGCCTGGGATACAGGGCTCCAAAACTATGGCTACACCTTC. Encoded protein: CATAWDTGLQNYGYTF.

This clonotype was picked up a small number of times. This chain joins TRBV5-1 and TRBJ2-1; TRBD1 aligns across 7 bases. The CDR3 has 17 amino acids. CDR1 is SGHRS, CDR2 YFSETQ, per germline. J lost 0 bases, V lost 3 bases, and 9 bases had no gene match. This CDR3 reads CASSSLGGDGSYNEQFF. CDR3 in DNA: TGCGCCAGCAGCTCACTAGGGGGCGATGGCTCCTACAATGAGCAGTTCTTC.

CDR3 loop: CASSESRGSMNTEAFF. The DNA for the CDR3 is TGTGCCAGCAGCGAATCCAGGGGTTCCATGAACACTGAAGCTTTCTTT. This rearrangement joins TRBV5-6 to TRBJ1-1; tentatively, D is TRBD1 (6 bases). V dropped 4 bases and J dropped 0 bases, with 16 bases sitting between them. The CDR3 is 16 amino acids. CDR1 SGHDT and CDR2 YYEEEE come from the germline V gene.

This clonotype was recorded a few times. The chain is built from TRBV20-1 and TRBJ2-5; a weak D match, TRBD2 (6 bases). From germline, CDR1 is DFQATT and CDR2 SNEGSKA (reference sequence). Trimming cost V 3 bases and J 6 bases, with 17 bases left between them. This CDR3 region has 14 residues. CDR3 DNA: TGCAGTGCTAGGGGCGGGGAGTCGGGAAAGACCCAGTACTTC. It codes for CSARGGESGKTQYF.

DNA for the CDR3: TGTGCCAGCAGTTACGGGGGGACCAATGAGCAGTTCTTC. Amino acids: CASSYGGTNEQFF. The J gene is TRBJ2-1, the V gene TRBV6-5, with D possibly TRBD2 on 6 matching bases. Deletions cut 2 bases from V and 6 bases from J, with 8 bases between. CDR3 length: 13 residues. The germline CDR1 and CDR2 sequences are MNHEY and SVGAGI.